Sequencing of this T cell receptor beta chain was carried out in a study of T-cell memory formation after mild COVID-19. Study-wide results and limits: Pre-infection memory carried some responding clones, suggesting that cross-reactive memory joined. Whether day 37 second-wave clones are SARS-CoV-2-specific was not confirmed.

After 5'RACE with constant-segment primers, TCR alpha and TCR beta cDNA libraries carrying sample barcodes and UMIs were obtained. MiXCR, run by TCRdb on the 5' RACE reads, gives a single entry per CDR3 protein. The sample yields 120,000 or so distinct CDR3 sequences, about 5.9% seen once. As for this clonotype: Its matching antigen is unknown.

Trimming cost V 7 bases and J 6 bases, with 0 bases left between them. Germline CDR1 SGHTA, CDR2 FQGNSA. There are 9 residues in the CDR3. The TCR comes from an adult woman who had mild COVID-19 (a few samples of this study predate the infection). Cell type and time point are not known. V and J are TRBV7-2 and TRBJ2-2; D is uncertain. The sequenced sample was PBMCs or a T cell subset sorted from them (not recorded which). CDR3 nucleotides: TGTGCCAGCACCGGGGAGCTGTTTTTT. It encodes CASTGELFF.